These T cell receptor beta chains were read from a single sample in a study of blood T cell repertoires in COVID-19. Using immunoSEQ multiplex PCR, the repertoire was profiled, and TCRdb retains in-frame clones only, with some absent. The sample contains 150,000 to 160,000 clones, about four fifths of which appear only once. Sequencing was done on a sample of peripheral blood. Source of these receptors: a man between 60 and 75 years old with acute or convalescent COVID-19. Both conserved end residues are trimmed from each CDR3.

V	CDR3
TRBV3-1/TRBV3-2	ASSQDFLAGPYNEQF
TRBV5-4	ASSSGLAGGTGELF
TRBV5-5	ASSSPSGGRDTQY
TRBV7-8	ASSLVSSVDTEAF
TRBV6-2/TRBV6-3	ASSPRVGGDEQF
TRBV15	ATSRDRGGYT
TRBV19	ASSTAGVNSPLH
TRBV2	ASSDPNKPDS
TRBV7-2	ASSLAGGTGGQETQY
TRBV19	ASSKDRVKPQH
TRBV6-6	ASSAGRAHSPLH